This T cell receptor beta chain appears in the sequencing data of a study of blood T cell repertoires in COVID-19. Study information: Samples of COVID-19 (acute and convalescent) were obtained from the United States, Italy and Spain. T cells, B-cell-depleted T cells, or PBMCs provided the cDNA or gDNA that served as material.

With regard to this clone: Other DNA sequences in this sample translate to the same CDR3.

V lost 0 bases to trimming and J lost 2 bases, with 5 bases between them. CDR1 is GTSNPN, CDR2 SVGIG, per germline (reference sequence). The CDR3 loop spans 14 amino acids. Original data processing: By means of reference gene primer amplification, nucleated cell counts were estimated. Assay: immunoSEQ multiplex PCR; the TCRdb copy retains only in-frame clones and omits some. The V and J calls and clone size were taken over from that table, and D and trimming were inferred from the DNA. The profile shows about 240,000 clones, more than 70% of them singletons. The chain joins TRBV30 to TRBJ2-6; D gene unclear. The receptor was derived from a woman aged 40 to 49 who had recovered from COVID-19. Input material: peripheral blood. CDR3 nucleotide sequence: TGTGCCTGGAGTGTAGGAGCTGGGGCCAACGTCCTGACTTTC. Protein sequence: CAWSVGAGANVLTF.